This TCR beta chain emerged from a study of blood T cells in healthy people across ages. The CDR3 is 18 residues long. V dropped 4 bases and J dropped 4 bases, with 26 bases sitting between them. The germline V gene encodes CDR1 SGHDT and CDR2 YYEEEE. Using a J-beta primer mix together with a sample-barcoded 5' primer, a second PCR was run for roughly 7 to 11 cycles. MiXCR, applied by TCRdb to the 5' RACE reads, yields one record per CDR3 protein. The sample lists about 2 million distinct CDR3 sequences; 49% were seen once. This TCR was recovered from a woman in her forties in good health. The sample comprised blood. The gene calls are TRBV5-6 and TRBJ2-5; D may correspond to TRBD1 or TRBD2 (5 bases each). The CDR3 coding sequence is TGTGCCAGCAGCCCTCTTACAGGCGGTCCGGGACGCGGAGAGACCCAGTACTTC. Translated: CASSPLTGGPGRGETQYF.